This T cell receptor beta chain was sequenced in a study of T cells in Graves' hyperthyroidism and ophthalmopathy. RNA transcripts served as the template for amplifying TCR beta CDR3 regions. RT-PCR in the first round (using the HTBI primer set) targeted the TCR CDR3. In TCRdb, the multiplex PCR reads were re-called with MiXCR into one record per CDR3 protein. This sample has over 450,000 distinct CDR3 sequences; about an eighth occur once, and the top ten carry over 15%. Stable disease denoted Graves' hyperthyroidism without ophthalmopathy progression within 18 months. Patients were excluded for uncontrolled infection, other autoimmune disease, pregnancy or lactation. The PBMCs were sourced from fresh peripheral blood (10 ml). This TCR came from a young woman with Graves' hyperthyroidism. The sample consisted of blood.

The CDR3 here is CAITRQFVREGDTQYF. The CDR3 bases are TGTGCCATCACGCGGCAATTCGTGCGGGAAGGAGATACGCAGTATTTT. The chain carries TRBV10-3 and TRBJ2-3; a weak D match, TRBD2 (6 bases). Germline V gene sequence: CDR1 ENHRY, CDR2 SYGVKD. V lost 7 bases, J lost 5 bases, and 22 bases lay in between. The CDR3 length is 16 residues.